The clone carrying this T cell receptor (beta chain) was seen once. With V trimmed by 7 bases and J by 8 bases, 10 bases remained unmatched. CDR3 size: 14 residues. Looked up from germline, CDR1 is SNHLY and CDR2 is FYNNEI. The data were obtained in a study of blood T cell repertoires in COVID-19. Across the study: Samples taken during acute and convalescent COVID-19 were collected in the United States, Italy and Spain. The cDNA or gDNA used as material had been derived from T cells, B-cell-depleted T cells, or PBMCs.

Per the study methods: Estimation of nucleated cell counts relied on the amplification of reference gene primers. Using immunoSEQ multiplex PCR, the repertoire was profiled, and TCRdb retains in-frame clones only, with some absent. The DNA gave D and trimming, while V, J and clone size come from that table. This table has 70,000 to 85,000 clones, approximately 78% appearing once. This receptor was taken from a man in his sixties with acute or convalescent COVID-19. The rearrangement joins TRBV2 to TRBJ2-2; 7 bases line up with TRBD1. Sequences were obtained from peripheral blood. The CDR3 sequence: CASTGTADFGELFF. The CDR3, as DNA: TGTGCCAGCACCGGGACAGCAGATTTTGGGGAGCTGTTTTTT. The variable domain in full, with the rest retrieved from reference TRBV2 and TRBJ2-2, is EPEVTQTPSHQVTQMGQEVILRCVPISNHLYFYWYRQILGQKVEFLVSFYNNEISEKSEIFDDQFSVERPDGSNFTLKIRSTKLEDSAMYFCASTGTADFGELFFGEGSRLTVL.